Below, 12 T cell receptor beta chains from the same sample are listed, as sequenced in a study of CD8 T cells in Susac syndrome. cDNA came from about 0.5 to 1 ug RNA primed by random hexamers. MiXCR was run by TCRdb on the immunoSEQ multiplex PCR reads, yielding one entry per CDR3 protein. In the table there are about 440,000 distinct CDR3 sequences, around 85% of which are singletons. Specimen: CD8+ T cells from PBMCs. The receptor set was obtained from a human donor with multiple sclerosis.

The CDR3 bases are TGTGCCAGTAGTCACGTGGGGGTCCAAGAGACCCAGTACTTC. Protein product: CASSHVGVQETQYF. This sequence joins TRBV19 and TRBJ2-5; D assignment may be TRBD1 or TRBD2 (5 bases each). The CDR3 runs to 14 residues. Germline CDR1 reads LNHDA; CDR2 reads SQIVND (reference sequence). Trimming pared 5 bases from V and 1 base from J, leaving 11 bases between.

This clonotype showed up just once. The chain couples TRBV6-5 to TRBJ1-3, with 7 bases lining up with TRBD1. The V gene end was trimmed by 2 bases and the J gene end by 2 bases; junction bases not matched to a gene: 9. This CDR3 spans 17 amino acids. Germline CDR1 MNHEY, CDR2 SVGAGI. The DNA of the CDR3 is TGTGCCAGCAGTTACGTGAACACAGGGGCGCCTGGAAACACCATATATTTT. It encodes CASSYVNTGAPGNTIYF.

The V and J genes are TRBV11-2 and TRBJ1-1, with unresolved D. The CDR3 contains 17 residues. V was cut by 3 bases and J by 0 bases, with 17 bases left in between. Germline loops: CDR1 SGHAT, CDR2 FQNNGV. The CDR3 DNA reads as TGTGCCAGCAGCTTCTGGTCGCCAGGAGACATGAACACTGAAGCTTTCTTT. This sequence encodes CASSFWSPGDMNTEAFF.

The V gene is TRBV7-8, the J gene TRBJ1-4; D is possibly TRBD1 (5 bases). This CDR3 region has 15 residues. The V gene lost 3 bases and the J gene lost 10 bases, with 18 bases spanning the gap. Germline V gene sequence: CDR1 SGHVS, CDR2 FQNEAQ. CDR3 in amino acids: CASSFGTPEKGKLFF. The CDR3 coding sequence is TGTGCCAGCAGCTTTGGGACGCCCGAGAAAGGAAAACTGTTTTTT. The full variable domain, its missing parts supplied by reference TRBV7-8 and TRBJ1-4, is GAGVSQSPRYKVAKRGQDVALRCDPISGHVSLFWYQQALGQGPEFLTYFQNEAQLDKSGLPSDRFFAERPEGSVSTLKIQRTQQEDSAVYLCASSFGTPEKGKLFFGSGTQLSVL.

This clonotype appeared once. The V gene is TRBV6-5, the J gene TRBJ2-7; maybe TRBD1 (5 bases). Germline V gene lookup returns CDR1 MNHEY and CDR2 SVGAGI. CDR3 size: 14 residues. Trimming shortened V by 5 bases and J by 1 base, and 12 bases separated the two germline ends. For the CDR3, the DNA is TGTGCCAGCAGTCCTCAACAGGTTTCCTACGAGCAGTACTTC. It is translated as CASSPQQVSYEQYF.

The sample holds a few counts of this clonotype. The gene calls are TRBV11-2 and TRBJ2-4, with unresolved D. The CDR3 loop spans 16 amino acids. With 0 bases removed from V and 0 bases from J, the gap between germline ends came to 9 bases. CDR1 is SGHAT, CDR2 FQNNGV, per germline. The CDR3 protein is CASSLEMRLAKNIQYF. The CDR3 DNA is TGTGCCAGCAGCTTAGAAATGAGACTAGCCAAAAACATTCAGTACTTC.

Notes on this clonotype: Its ends do not fully match the called genes, so a read error is possible. The J gene is TRBJ1-4, the V gene TRBV6-1; D gene unclear. This CDR3 region has 14 residues. Per germline, CDR1 MNHNS and CDR2 SASEGT. The CDR3 spells CASSEDATNEKLFF. DNA for the CDR3: TGTGCCAGCAGCGAAGATGCAACTAATGAAAAACTGTTTTTT.

This clonotype was counted between two and nine times. This chain joins TRBV19 and TRBJ1-3, with D unclear. With 6 bases removed from V and 4 bases from J, the gap between germline ends came to 4 bases. Germline CDR1 is LNHDA and CDR2 is SQIVND (reference sequence). The CDR3 runs 11 residues. The CDR3 DNA sequence: TGTGCCAGTAGGGCCGGAAACACCATATATTTT. Its translation: CASRAGNTIYF.

This chain connects TRBV15 to TRBJ1-2; D call uncertain. V was clipped by 0 bases and J by 2 bases, with 10 bases between them. CDR1 is LNHNV and CDR2 is YYDKDF in the germline V gene (reference sequence). The CDR3 contains 15 residues. CDR3 sequence reads: CATSRDTAMNYGYTF. CDR3 in DNA: TGTGCCACCAGCAGAGATACAGCGATGAACTATGGCTACACCTTC.

The DNA of the CDR3 is TGTGCCAGCAGCCAAGATTTAAGGGGGTACGAGCAGTACTTC. Protein sequence: CASSQDLRGYEQYF. The chain couples TRBV4-2 to TRBJ2-7, with D perhaps matching TRBD1 (6 bases). Germline V lookup: CDR1 LGHNA, CDR2 YNFKEQ. Trimming pared 0 bases from V and 4 bases from J, leaving 10 bases between. CDR3 length: 14 residues.

This chain uses TRBV7-6 with TRBJ2-1; no clear D. CDR1 SGHVS and CDR2 FNYEAQ come from the germline V gene. The germline V and J ends were trimmed by 0 bases and 4 bases, with 10 bases remaining between them. The CDR3 consists of 15 residues. The CDR3 reads CASSLALLQYNEQFF. In DNA, the CDR3 is TGTGCCAGCAGCTTAGCGCTACTCCAATACAATGAGCAGTTCTTC.

This clonotype was recorded once. The rearrangement joins TRBV20-1 to TRBJ2-5, with 12 bases matching TRBD2. The trim removed 0 bases at V and 3 bases at J, leaving 5 bases unmatched. The CDR3 spans 16 residues. The germline CDR1 and CDR2 sequences are DFQATT and SNEGSKA (reference sequence). In DNA, the CDR3 is TGCAGTGCTAGAGATCGGACTAGCGGGGTTGAAGAGACCCAGTACTTC. Translated, it gives CSARDRTSGVEETQYF.